The 3 T cell receptor beta chains reported below all come from one sample, sequenced in a study of cytomegalovirus exposure and HLA in healthy donors. Primers included in the PCR were 60 Vbeta and 13 Jbeta primers. Some clones are missing from TCRdb's copy, which holds only in-frame ones; the method was immunoSEQ multiplex PCR. The sample holds 30,000 to 40,000 clones, 65% to 85% seen once. The sample taken for sequencing was PBMCs. These receptors were collected from a woman in her twenties or thirties in good health and CMV-seropositive.

In DNA form, the CDR3 reads TGCGCCAGCAGCTTGGAGGGGCTGAACACTGAAGCTTTCTTT. Translated, it gives CASSLEGLNTEAFF. The gene calls are TRBV5-1 and TRBJ1-1, with D possibly TRBD1 on 5 matching bases. Germline values: CDR1 SGHRS, CDR2 YFSETQ. Trimming cost V 0 bases and J 0 bases, with 6 bases left between them. This CDR3 has 14 residues.

In its sample, this clone was seen a few times. The chain uses TRBV7-9 and TRBJ2-7; the D gene is possibly TRBD1 (6 bases). The germline V and J ends were trimmed by 0 bases and 6 bases, with 15 bases remaining between them. The CDR3 covers 15 residues. The germline CDR1 and CDR2 sequences are SEHNR and FQNEAQ (reference sequence). The CDR3 DNA follows: TGTGCCAGCAGCTTAGCGGGGGCTTCTGACCTCGAGCAGTACTTC. Residues: CASSLAGASDLEQYF.

The CDR3 coding sequence is TGTGCGACAGGGGGTGTGGAGACAGATACGCAGTATTTT. Protein product: CATGGVETDTQYF. The rearrangement uses TRBV19 and TRBJ2-3; 9 bases are shared with TRBD1. The CDR3 extends over 13 amino acids. The germline V gene encodes CDR1 LNHDA and CDR2 SQIVND (reference sequence).